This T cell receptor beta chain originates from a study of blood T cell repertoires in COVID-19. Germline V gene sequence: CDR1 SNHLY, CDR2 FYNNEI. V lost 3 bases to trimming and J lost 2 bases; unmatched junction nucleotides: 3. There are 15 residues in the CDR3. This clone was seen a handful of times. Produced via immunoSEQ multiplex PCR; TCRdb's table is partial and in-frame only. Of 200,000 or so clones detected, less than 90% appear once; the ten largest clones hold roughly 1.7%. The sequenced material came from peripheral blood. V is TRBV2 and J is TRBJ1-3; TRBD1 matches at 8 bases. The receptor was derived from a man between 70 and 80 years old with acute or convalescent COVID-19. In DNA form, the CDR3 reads TGTGCCAGCAGTGAGAACAGGGGGGCTGGAAACACCATATATTTT. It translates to CASSENRGAGNTIYF.